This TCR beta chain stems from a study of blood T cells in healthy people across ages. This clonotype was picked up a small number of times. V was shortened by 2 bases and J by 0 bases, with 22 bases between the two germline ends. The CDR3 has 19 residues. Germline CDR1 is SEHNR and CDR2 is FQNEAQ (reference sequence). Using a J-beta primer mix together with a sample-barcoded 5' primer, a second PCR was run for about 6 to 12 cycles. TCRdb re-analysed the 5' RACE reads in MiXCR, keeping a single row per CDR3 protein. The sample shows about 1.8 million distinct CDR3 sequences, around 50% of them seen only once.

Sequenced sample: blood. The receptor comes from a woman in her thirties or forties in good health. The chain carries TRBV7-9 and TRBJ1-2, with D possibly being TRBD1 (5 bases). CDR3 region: CASSLYRQGPYMPNYGYTF. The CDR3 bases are TGTGCCAGCAGCTTATATCGGCAGGGTCCTTATATGCCTAACTATGGCTACACCTTC.